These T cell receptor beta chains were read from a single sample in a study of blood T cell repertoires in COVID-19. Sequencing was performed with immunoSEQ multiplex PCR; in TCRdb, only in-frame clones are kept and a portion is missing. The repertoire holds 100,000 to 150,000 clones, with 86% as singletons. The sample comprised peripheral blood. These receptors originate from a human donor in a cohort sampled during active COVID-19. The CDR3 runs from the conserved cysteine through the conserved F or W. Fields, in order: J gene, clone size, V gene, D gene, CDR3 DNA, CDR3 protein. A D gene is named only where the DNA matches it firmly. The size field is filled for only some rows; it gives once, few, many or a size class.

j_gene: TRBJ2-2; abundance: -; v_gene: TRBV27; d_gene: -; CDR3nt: TGTGCCAGCAGTACTCGGGACACAGACACCGGGGAGCTGTTTTTT; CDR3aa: CASSTRDTDTGELFF
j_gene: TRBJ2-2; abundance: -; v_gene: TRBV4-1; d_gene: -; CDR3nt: TGCGCCAGCAGCCACGACGGAGGGGGGGCCGGGGAGCTGTTTTTT; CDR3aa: CASSHDGGGAGELFF
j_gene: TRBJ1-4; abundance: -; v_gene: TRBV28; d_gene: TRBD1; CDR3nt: TGTGCCAGCAGCCCCGGCAGGGGGCGGAATGAAAAACTGTTTTTT; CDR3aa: CASSPGRGRNEKLFF
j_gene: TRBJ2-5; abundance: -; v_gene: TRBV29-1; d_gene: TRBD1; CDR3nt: TGCAGCGTTGCCCGGGACAGGTCAGAGACCCAGTACTTC; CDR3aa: CSVARDRSETQYF
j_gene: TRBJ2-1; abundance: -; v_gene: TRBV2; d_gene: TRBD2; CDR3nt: TGTGCCAGCAGTTCCCTAGCGGGTGTCTCCCTTGAGCAGTTCTTC; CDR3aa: CASSSLAGVSLEQFF
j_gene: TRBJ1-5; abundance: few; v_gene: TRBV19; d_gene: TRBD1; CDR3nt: TGTGCCAGCACTATGCGGACAGGGGCTTATAGCAATCAGCCCCAGCATTTT; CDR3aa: CASTMRTGAYSNQPQHF
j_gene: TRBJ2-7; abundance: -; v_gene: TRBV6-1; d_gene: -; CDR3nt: TGTGCCAGCAGTGAACAGTCGGTAGGCAGGGGCTACGAGCAGTACTTC; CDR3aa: CASSEQSVGRGYEQYF
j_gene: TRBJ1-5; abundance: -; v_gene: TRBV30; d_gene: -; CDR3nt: TGTGCCTGGAGTGGGGGGGGGAGTGCAGGTCAGCCCCAGCATTTT; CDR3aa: CAWSGGGSAGQPQHF
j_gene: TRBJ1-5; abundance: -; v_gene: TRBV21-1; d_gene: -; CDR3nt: TGTGCCAGCAGAGACCAGGGGGCTCGCAATCAGCCCCAGCATTTT; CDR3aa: CASRDQGARNQPQHF
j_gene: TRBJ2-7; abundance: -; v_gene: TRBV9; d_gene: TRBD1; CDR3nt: TGTGCCAGCAGCGCCGCCGGGACAGGGACCTACGAGCAGTACTTC; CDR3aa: CASSAAGTGTYEQYF
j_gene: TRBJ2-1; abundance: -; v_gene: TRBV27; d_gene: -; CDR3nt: TGTGCCAGCAGACCCTGGACCGGGAACAATGAGCAGTTCTTC; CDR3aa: CASRPWTGNNEQFF
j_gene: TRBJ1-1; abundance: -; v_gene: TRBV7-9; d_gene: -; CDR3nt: TGTGCCAGCAGCTCCTCCAAGCAGGGGAACACTGAAGCTTTCTTT; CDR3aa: CASSSSKQGNTEAFF
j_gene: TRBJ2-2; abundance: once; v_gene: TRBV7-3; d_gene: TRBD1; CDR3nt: TGTGCCAGCAGCTTTTATGGACAGGGTAAAACCGGGGAGCTGTTTTTT; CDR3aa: CASSFYGQGKTGELFF
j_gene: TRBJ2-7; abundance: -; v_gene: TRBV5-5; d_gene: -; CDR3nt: TGTGCCAGCAGCTTGACGATGGCAGAGGGGGACTACGAGCAGTACTTC; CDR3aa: CASSLTMAEGDYEQYF
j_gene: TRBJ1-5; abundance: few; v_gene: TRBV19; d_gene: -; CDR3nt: TGTGCCAGTAGTATTAAGGCCCAGCTGGGAGGCAAAGCCCAGCATTTT; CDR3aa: CASSIKAQLGGKAQHF
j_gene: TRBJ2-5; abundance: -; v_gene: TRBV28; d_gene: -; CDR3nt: TGTGCCAGCACTTTTGGTGGGGCCGAGACCCAGTACTTC; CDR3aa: CASTFGGAETQYF
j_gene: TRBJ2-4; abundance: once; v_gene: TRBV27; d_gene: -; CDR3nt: TGTGCCAGCAGTTTCAGGGGTATGGGCAAAAACATTCAGTACTTC; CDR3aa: CASSFRGMGKNIQYF
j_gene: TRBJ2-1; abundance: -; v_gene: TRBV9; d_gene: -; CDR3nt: TGTGCCAGCAGCGTAGAAGGGGACTCCTTCTTTAACAATGAGCAGTTCTTC; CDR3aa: CASSVEGDSFFNNEQFF
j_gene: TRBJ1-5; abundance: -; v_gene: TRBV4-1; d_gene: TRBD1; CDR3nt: TGCGCCAGCAGCAAGGGGGACAGTTTGAATCAGCCCCAGCATTTT; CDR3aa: CASSKGDSLNQPQHF
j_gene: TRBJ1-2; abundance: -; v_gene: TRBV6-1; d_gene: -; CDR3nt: TGTGCCAGCAGTGAGAGGGAATACTATGGCTACACCTTC; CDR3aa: CASSEREYYGYTF
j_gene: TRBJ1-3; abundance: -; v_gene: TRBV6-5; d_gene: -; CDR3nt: TGTGCCAGCAGTTACTCGTGGAGGGGCTTTGGAAACACCATATATTTT; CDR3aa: CASSYSWRGFGNTIYF
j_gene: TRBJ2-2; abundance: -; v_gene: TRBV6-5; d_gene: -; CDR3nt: TGTGCCAGCAGTCGGAGTACCGACGGGGAGCTGTTTTTT; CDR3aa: CASSRSTDGELFF
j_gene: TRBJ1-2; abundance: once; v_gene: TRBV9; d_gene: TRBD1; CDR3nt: TGTGCCAGCAGCGTAGGGACAGGGGGGCCCTATGGCTACACCTTC; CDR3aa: CASSVGTGGPYGYTF
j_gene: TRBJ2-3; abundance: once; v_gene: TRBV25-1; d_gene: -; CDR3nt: TGTGCCAGCAGTGATAGTAGCGCATACACAGATACGCAGTATTTT; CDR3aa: CASSDSSAYTDTQYF
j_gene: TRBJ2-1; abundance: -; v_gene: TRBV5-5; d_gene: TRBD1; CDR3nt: TGTGCCAGCAGCTTGGGACAGGGCTTCTACAATGAGCAGTTCTTC; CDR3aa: CASSLGQGFYNEQFF